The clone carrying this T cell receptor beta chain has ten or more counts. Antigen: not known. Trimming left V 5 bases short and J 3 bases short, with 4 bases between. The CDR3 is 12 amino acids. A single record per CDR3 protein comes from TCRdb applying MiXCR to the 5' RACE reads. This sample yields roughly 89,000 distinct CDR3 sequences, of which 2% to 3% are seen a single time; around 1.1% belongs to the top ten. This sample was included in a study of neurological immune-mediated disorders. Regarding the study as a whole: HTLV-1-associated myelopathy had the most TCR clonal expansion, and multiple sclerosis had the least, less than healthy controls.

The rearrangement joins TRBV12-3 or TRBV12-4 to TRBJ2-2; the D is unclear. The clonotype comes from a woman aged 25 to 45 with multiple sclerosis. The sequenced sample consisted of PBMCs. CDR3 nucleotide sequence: TGTGCCAGCAGTCGGGACACCGGGGAGCTGTTTTTT. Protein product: CASSRDTGELFF.